These 20 T cell receptor beta chains were sequenced from one sample in a study of cytomegalovirus exposure and HLA in healthy donors (dated by TCRdb to 2016 to 2017). The library relied on the immunoSEQ multiplex PCR assay. A mixture of 60 forward primers for TCR Vbeta segments and 13 reverse primers for TCR Jbeta segments was used in the multiplex PCR. The table comes from immuneACCESS by way of TCRdb, which keeps in-frame sequences with V and J called. Part of the clones is missing from these tables; in studies checked, under half for an unresolved V gene and the rest for unknown reasons. Present in this sample are 95,000 to 110,000 clones, 79% of which were seen just once. Roughly 4% of the sample rests with the top ten. The sample comprised PBMCs. The receptors were sampled from a man between 45 and 60 years old in good health and CMV-seropositive.

DNA of the CDR3: TGTGCCATCAGTGAACTGAGGGATGGCTACACCTTC. This sequence encodes CAISELRDGYTF. The rearrangement links TRBV10-3 to TRBJ1-2; the D is unclear. The CDR3 has 12 amino acids. Trimming stripped 3 bases from V and 6 bases from J, with 8 bases between. CDR1 and CDR2 (germline): ENHRY, SYGVKD.

J is TRBJ2-5 and V is TRBV30, with TRBD2 as a possible D gene (5 bases). V lost 5 bases and J lost 5, with 12 bases in between. The CDR3 length is 12 residues. Germline CDR1 reads GTSNPN; CDR2 reads SVGIG (reference sequence). The CDR3 DNA sequence: TGTGCCTGGGGAGTTACGGGGGAGACCCAGTACTTC. Residues: CAWGVTGETQYF.

The chain joins TRBV6-1 to TRBJ2-7, with D perhaps matching TRBD1 (5 bases). Looked up from germline, CDR1 is MNHNS and CDR2 is SASEGT. The CDR3 has 12 amino acids. Trimming cost V 6 bases and J 9 bases, with 15 bases left between them. CDR3 in amino acids: CASSPIGDVQYF. The CDR3 bases are TGTGCCAGCAGCCCTATAGGGGATGTGCAGTACTTC.

The gene calls are TRBV4-3 and TRBJ1-1; D not certain. The germline V gene has CDR1 LGHNA and CDR2 YSLEER. The CDR3 loop spans 15 amino acids. V was pared by 4 bases and J by 2 bases, with 14 bases between. Here the CDR3 reads CASSPAAGLNTEAFF. The CDR3 nucleotides read TGCGCCAGCAGCCCCGCGGCCGGGTTAAACACTGAAGCTTTCTTT.

This clone came up a few times. The junction shows a germline mismatch at one end, possibly a read error. J is TRBJ2-3 and V is TRBV7-9; 8 bases are a match to TRBD1. The length of the CDR3 is 17 residues. Looked up from germline, CDR1 is SEHNR and CDR2 is FQNEAQ (reference sequence). The CDR3 spells CSSSSGRTGLGTDTQYF. The DNA for the CDR3 is TGTTCCAGCAGCTCGGGGAGGACAGGGTTGGGCACAGATACGCAGTATTTT. Filled out from reference TRBV7-9 and TRBJ2-3, the complete variable domain reads DTGVSQNPRHKITKRGQNVTFRCDPISEHNRLYWYRQTLGQGPEFLTYFQNEAQLEKSRLLSDRFSAERPKGSFSTLEIQRTEQGDSAMYLCSSSSGRTGLGTDTQYFGPGTRLTVL.

V usage is TRBV2 and J usage is TRBJ1-5, with unresolved D. The CDR3 sequence is 15 residues long. Trimming removed 4 bases at V and 4 bases at J, with 14 bases between. Germline V gene data show CDR1 as SNHLY and CDR2 as FYNNEI. CDR3 in DNA: TGTGCCAGCAGTGTGCGTTCGGTTCCGAATCAGCCCCAGCATTTT. This translates into CASSVRSVPNQPQHF.

The J gene is TRBJ2-2, the V gene TRBV29-1; perhaps TRBD2 as D (6 bases). This CDR3 has 12 residues. Trimming took 2 bases from V and 5 from J, leaving 6 bases between them. The germline gives CDR1 SQVTM, CDR2 ANQGSEA. The CDR3 region has the DNA TGCAGCGTTGAACGGGGGACCGGGGAGCTGTTTTTT. The encoded protein is CSVERGTGELFF.

This clone was picked up a small number of times. The V call is TRBV15, the J call TRBJ2-1, with 11 bases aligning to TRBD2. The CDR3 covers 15 residues. V was pared by 6 bases and J by 4 bases, with 5 bases of the junction left unmatched. Germline assignment: CDR1 LNHNV and CDR2 YYDKDF (reference sequence). The DNA for the CDR3 is TGTGCCACCAGTCCCGGGACTAGCGGATACAATGAGCAGTTCTTC. It is translated as CATSPGTSGYNEQFF.

The chain joins TRBV29-1 to TRBJ2-5, with a possible D match to TRBD1 (5 bases). The end of the DNA aligns better with TRBJ2-7, so the J call may be wrong. The germline gives CDR1 SQVTM, CDR2 ANQGSEA. The CDR3 sequence is 11 residues long. The CDR3 sequence: CSVGQIYEQYF. The CDR3 DNA is TGCAGCGTTGGACAGATCTACGAGCAGTACTTC.

The rearrangement links TRBV29-1 to TRBJ2-1; 12 nucleotides align to TRBD2. Germline CDR1 SQVTM, CDR2 ANQGSEA. This CDR3 comprises 17 residues. V was pared by 6 bases and J by 8 bases, with 17 bases of the junction left unmatched. DNA of the CDR3: TGCAGCGTAGCCAATAGACTAGCGGGAGCAGTAGTCGATGAGCAGTTCTTC. Its protein product is CSVANRLAGAVVDEQFF.

The genes are TRBV28 and TRBJ2-7, with TRBD1 identical over 8 bases. Germline V CDR1 and CDR2: MDHEN, SYDVKM. V lost 5 bases, J lost 6 bases, and 9 bases stayed unmatched. CDR3 length equals 14 residues. The CDR3 nucleotides read TGTGCCAGCAGTCCTTCAGGGGGCCGGTTCGAGCAGTACTTC. It codes for CASSPSGGRFEQYF.

This rearrangement joins TRBV5-5 to TRBJ2-1, with TRBD2 matching 10 bases. The CDR3 is 16 amino acids. The germline gives CDR1 SGHKS, CDR2 YYEKEE (reference sequence). Trimming removed 4 bases from V and 3 bases from J; junction bases left unmatched: 7. The CDR3 spells CASSTDTSGVYNEQFF. Here the CDR3 DNA reads TGTGCCAGCAGCACAGACACTAGCGGGGTCTACAATGAGCAGTTCTTC.

CDR3 in DNA: TGTGCTAGTGGTTTGGGACAGGGGGCGAGGGATGAGCAGTTCTTC. This sequence encodes CASGLGQGARDEQFF. The chain has TRBV12-5 and TRBJ2-1; TRBD1 matches at 10 bases. Germline CDR1 LGHNT, CDR2 FRNRAP. This CDR3 contains 15 residues. With 1 base clipped from V and 8 bases from J, the junction kept 5 bases outside the gene matches.

The chain employs TRBV9 and TRBJ1-1, with 9 bases fitting TRBD1. CDR1 is SGDLS, CDR2 YYNGEE, per germline. J gave up 5 bases and V 4 bases, and 9 bases lay outside the gene matches. CDR3 length equals 15 residues. The CDR3 protein is CASSTGQGSWTEAFF. For the CDR3, the DNA is TGTGCCAGCAGCACCGGACAGGGGAGTTGGACTGAAGCTTTCTTT. Drawing the rest from reference TRBV9 and TRBJ1-1, the complete variable domain is DSGVTQTPKHLITATGQRVTLRCSPRSGDLSVYWYQQSLDQGLQFLIQYYNGEERAKGNILERFSAQQFPDLHSELNLSSLELGDSALYFCASSTGQGSWTEAFFGQGTRLTVV.

The chain has TRBV6-5 and TRBJ2-1; no reliable D call. V was pared by 6 bases and J by 15 bases, with 24 bases between. This CDR3 contains 14 residues. The V gene's germline CDR1 is MNHEY and CDR2 SVGAGI. CDR3: CASSPDRRNLDGFF. CDR3 nucleotides: TGTGCCAGCAGCCCAGATCGCAGGAACCTCGATGGGTTCTTC.

This CDR3 reads CASSRLAGGNYNEQFF. CDR3 bases: TGTGCCAGCAGCAGATTAGCGGGAGGGAATTACAATGAGCAGTTCTTC. This chain connects TRBV9 to TRBJ2-1; 11 bases map to TRBD2. CDR1 SGDLS and CDR2 YYNGEE come from the germline V gene. The CDR3 runs to 16 residues. Trimming took 4 bases from V and 4 from J; bases not matched to a gene: 7.

The rearrangement uses TRBV28 and TRBJ1-1; 9 bases are a match to TRBD1. With 6 bases clipped from V and 9 bases from J, the junction kept 11 bases outside the gene matches. CDR3 length: 14 amino acids. Germline loops: CDR1 MDHEN, CDR2 SYDVKM. CDR3 residues: CASSPPGQGRQAFF. The CDR3, as DNA: TGTGCCAGCAGCCCCCCGGGACAGGGCCGGCAAGCTTTCTTT.

The CDR3, as DNA: TGTGCCAGCAGCTGGGACATTCGTGGCGAGCAGTACTTC. Translating it yields CASSWDIRGEQYF. The chain has TRBV11-2 and TRBJ2-7; a possible D gene is TRBD1 (6 bases). Trimming took off 4 bases at V and 6 bases at J, with 13 bases between the two ends. CDR3 length: 13 residues. Germline loops: CDR1 SGHAT, CDR2 FQNNGV.

This chain joins TRBV5-8 and TRBJ1-2, with 11 bases identical to TRBD1. Trimming at V came to 4 bases and at J to 4 bases, leaving 12 bases not matched to a gene. The length of the CDR3 is 17 residues. Germline V gene sequence: CDR1 SGHTS, CDR2 YDEGEE. CDR3 region: CASSPRTGGALAYGYTF. DNA of the CDR3: TGTGCCAGCAGCCCTAGGACAGGGGGCGCGTTGGCCTATGGCTACACCTTC.

This chain links TRBV7-3 with TRBJ1-1, with a weak D call TRBD1 (6 bases). Trimming removed 1 base at V and 8 bases at J, with 11 bases between. CDR1 and CDR2 from the germline V gene are SGHTA and FQGTGA. The CDR3 runs 13 residues. The CDR3 region has the DNA TGTGCCAGCAGCTTAAGAAGGACAGACGAAGCTTTCTTT. Its protein is CASSLRRTDEAFF.